This T cell receptor (beta chain) was sequenced in a study of T cell responses to AZD1222 COVID-19 vaccine. The overall study: Pooling of second doses given at about 4 or about 12 weeks was done.

Profiling relied on immunoSEQ multiplex PCR, and the TCRdb table lists in-frame clones only, not all of them. The sample consists of 150,000 to 180,000 clones, 90% of them appearing once. Study-wide findings and caveats: Sampling captured repertoires only after the peak T cell response. Spike-specific TCR repertoires showed rising breadth and depth after two AZD1222 doses. Females made up more of the donors, who were largely white British, and clonal diversity may have come out too low.

With respect to this clone: Antigen unknown.

The CDR3 sequence is 11 residues long. Germline V CDR1 and CDR2: DFQATT, SNEGSKA (reference sequence). V gave up 2 bases and J gave up 9 bases, with 8 bases separating them. The receptor's source is an adult in good health. Specimen: peripheral blood, collected on day 0 of AZD1222 vaccination. The chain is built from TRBV20-1 and TRBJ2-1; D is uncertain. The CDR3 DNA is TGCAGTGCTAGACTGGAGACTGAGCAGTTCTTC. The encoded protein is CSARLETEQFF.